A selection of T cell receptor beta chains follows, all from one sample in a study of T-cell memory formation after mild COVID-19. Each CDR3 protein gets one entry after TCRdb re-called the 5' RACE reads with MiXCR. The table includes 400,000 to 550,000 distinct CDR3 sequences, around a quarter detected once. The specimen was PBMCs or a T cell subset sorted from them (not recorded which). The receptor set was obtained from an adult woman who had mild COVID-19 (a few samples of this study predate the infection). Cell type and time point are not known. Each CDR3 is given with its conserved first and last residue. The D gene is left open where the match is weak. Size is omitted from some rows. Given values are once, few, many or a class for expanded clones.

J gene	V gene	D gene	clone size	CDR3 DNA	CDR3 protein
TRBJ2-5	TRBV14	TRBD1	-	TGTGCCAGCAGCCTAACAGGGGAGATGTACGACCAAGAGACCCAGTACTTC	CASSLTGEMYDQETQYF
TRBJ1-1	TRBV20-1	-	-	TGCAGTGCTTGGGGTCGAAATACTGAAGCTTTCTTT	CSAWGRNTEAFF
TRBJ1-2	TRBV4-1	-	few	TGCGCCAGCAGCCAAGATCTGGGTCAGGGTCTCTTCTATGGCTACACCTTC	CASSQDLGQGLFYGYTF
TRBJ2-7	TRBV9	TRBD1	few	TGTGCCAGCAGCGTATATCGGGACAGCTACGAGCAGTACTTC	CASSVYRDSYEQYF
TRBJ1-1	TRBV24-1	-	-	TGTGCCACCAGTGAGAACGGCCCTGAAGCTTTCTTT	CATSENGPEAFF
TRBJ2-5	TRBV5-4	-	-	TGTGCCAGCAGCTTTAGTGTGATCAGGCGGTCGGAGACCCAGTACTTC	CASSFSVIRRSETQYF
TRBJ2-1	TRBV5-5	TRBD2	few	TGTGCCAGCAGCCCGGGACTAGCGGGGGCCTACAATGAGCAGTTCTTC	CASSPGLAGAYNEQFF
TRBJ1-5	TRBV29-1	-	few	TGCAGTGAGAGGAGGAGGGGCAGGGAAAATCAGCCCCAGCATTTT	CSERRRGRENQPQHF
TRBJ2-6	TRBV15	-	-	TGTGCCACCAGCAGAGATCGGGGGACTCCAGGCTCTGGGGCCAACGTCCTGACTTTC	CATSRDRGTPGSGANVLTF
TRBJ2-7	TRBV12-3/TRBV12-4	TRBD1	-	TGTGCCAGCAGTTCCCGGACAGGGCGGGACGAGCAGTACTTC	CASSSRTGRDEQYF
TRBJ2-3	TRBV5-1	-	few	TGCGCCAGCAGCTTGGAGGCGTTTCCTTCCGATACGCAGTATTTT	CASSLEAFPSDTQYF
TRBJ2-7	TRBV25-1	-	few	TGTGCCAGCAGAGGACAGGGAGGGGTCAACGAGCAGTACTTC	CASRGQGGVNEQYF
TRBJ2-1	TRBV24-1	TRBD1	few	TGTGCCATCTCGGAGGGACAGGGACCCTACAATGAGCAGTTCTTC	CAISEGQGPYNEQFF
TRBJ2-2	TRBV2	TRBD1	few	TGTGCCAGCACCTGGGACAGATACACCGGGGAGCTGTTTTTT	CASTWDRYTGELFF
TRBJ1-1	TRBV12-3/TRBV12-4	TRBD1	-	TGTGCCAGCAGCCTCGCCGGGACAGGGGGCCACACTGAAGCTTTCTTT	CASSLAGTGGHTEAFF
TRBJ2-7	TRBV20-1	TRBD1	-	TGCAGTGCTAGAGATTTGGGACAGGGAGGTGGCGAGCAGTACTTC	CSARDLGQGGGEQYF
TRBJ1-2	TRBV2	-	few	TGTGCCAGCAGGGACCTCACAGCTAACTATGGCTACACCTTC	CASRDLTANYGYTF
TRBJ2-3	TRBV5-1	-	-	TGCGCCAGCAGCTTGGCCAATACTGGTCCGGGGATCAAGCCGCAGTATTTT	CASSLANTGPGIKPQYF
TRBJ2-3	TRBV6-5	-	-	TGTGCCAGCAGTTACGGGGGGCAAGGGGCTAATACGCAGTATTTT	CASSYGGQGANTQYF
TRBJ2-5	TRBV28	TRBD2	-	TGTGCCACCATTAGCGGGAGGGCCTGGAGCTCAAGGTCGGAGACCCAGTACTTC	CATISGRAWSSRSETQYF
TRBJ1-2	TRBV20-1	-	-	TGCAGTGCCCCTTCAGTCATGTATGGCTACACCTTC	CSAPSVMYGYTF
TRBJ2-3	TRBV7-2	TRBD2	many	TGTGCCAGCAGCTCTAATTTGCTAGCGGGAGGGATGGGGTCAGATACGCAGTATTTT	CASSSNLLAGGMGSDTQYF
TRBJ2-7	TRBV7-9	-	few	TGTGCCAGCAGCATGGGGTGGGCCTACGAGCAGTACTTC	CASSMGWAYEQYF
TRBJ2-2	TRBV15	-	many	TGTGCCACCAGCAGAGGGGAGGCGGTGAACACCGGGGAGCTGTTTTTT	CATSRGEAVNTGELFF
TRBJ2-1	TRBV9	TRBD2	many	TGTGCCAGCAGTCCTAGCGGGAGCTCCTACAATGAGCAGTTCTTC	CASSPSGSSYNEQFF
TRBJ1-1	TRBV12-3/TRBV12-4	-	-	TGTGCCAGCATCGAAGCGCTTGGGAACACTGAAGCTTTCTTT	CASIEALGNTEAFF
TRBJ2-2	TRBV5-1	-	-	TGCGCCAGCAGCTTGGAAGGAGGGGGCTACACCGGGGAGCTGTTTTTT	CASSLEGGGYTGELFF
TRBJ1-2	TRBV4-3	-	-	TGCGCCAGCAGCCAAGAGCACACGCAGGGAGGTGGCTACACCTTC	CASSQEHTQGGGYTF
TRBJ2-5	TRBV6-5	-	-	TGTGCCAGCAGTTCCGGGGTCGCGGACCAAGAGACCCAGTACTTC	CASSSGVADQETQYF
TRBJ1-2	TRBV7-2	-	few	TGTGCCAGCAGCTATGCAGGGATCTATGGCTACACCTTC	CASSYAGIYGYTF
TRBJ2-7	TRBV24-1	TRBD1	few	TGTGCCACAAGCTCCCGGGACAGGGCCTACGAGCAGTACTTC	CATSSRDRAYEQYF
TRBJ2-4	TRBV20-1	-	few	TGCAGTGCTAGTTTAACCCTAGCCAAAAACATTCAGTACTTC	CSASLTLAKNIQYF
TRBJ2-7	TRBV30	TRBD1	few	TGTGCCTGGAGTATGGACAGGTTGGGGGACTCCTACGAGCAGTACTTC	CAWSMDRLGDSYEQYF
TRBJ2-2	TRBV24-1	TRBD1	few	TGTGCCACCAGTGAACCCGGACAGGGGGCAGGCGGGGAGCTGTTTTTT	CATSEPGQGAGGELFF
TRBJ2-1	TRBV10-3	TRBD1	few	TGTGCCATCAGTGTAACGGGACAGGCCTACAATGAGCAGTTCTTC	CAISVTGQAYNEQFF
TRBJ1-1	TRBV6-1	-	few	TGTGCCAGCAGCGACTTGCGGGGTTCCGCTTTCTTT	CASSDLRGSAFF
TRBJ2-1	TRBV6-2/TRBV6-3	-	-	TGTGCCAGCAGTCGACGGCGATCCTACAATGAGCAGTTCTTC	CASSRRRSYNEQFF
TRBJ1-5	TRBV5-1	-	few	TGCGCCAGCAGCCCATACGGGGCCGATCAGCCCCAGCATTTT	CASSPYGADQPQHF
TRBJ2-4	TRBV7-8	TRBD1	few	TGTGCCAGCAGCTTAGTCGATTTTGGACAGGGGGCAAACATTCAGTACTTC	CASSLVDFGQGANIQYF
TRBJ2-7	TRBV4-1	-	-	TGCGCCAGCAGCCAACCCGGGAACACCCCCTTAGAGCAGTACTTC	CASSQPGNTPLEQYF
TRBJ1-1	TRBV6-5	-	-	TGTGCCAGCAGTTACTCGACCGGGTGGGGCACTGAAGCTTTCTTT	CASSYSTGWGTEAFF
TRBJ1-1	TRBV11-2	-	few	TGTGCCAGCAGCTTAGATAGGCGCCTCGGAACTGAAGCTTTCTTT	CASSLDRRLGTEAFF
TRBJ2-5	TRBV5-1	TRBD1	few	TGCGCCAGCAGCTTGGGGACAGGGCTTCAAGAGACCCAGTACTTC	CASSLGTGLQETQYF
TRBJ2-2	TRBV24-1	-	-	TGTGCCACCAGTGAGGCAGGGCGCACCGGGGAGCTGTTTTTT	CATSEAGRTGELFF
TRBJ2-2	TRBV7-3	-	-	TGTGCCAGCAGCCCGATACCGGGACGCCTAAACACCGGGGAGCTGTTTTTT	CASSPIPGRLNTGELFF
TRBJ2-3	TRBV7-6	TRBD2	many	TGTGCCAGCAGCTTACGCCCGGGGAACCGCGGGAGCCCTACAGATACGCAGTATTTT	CASSLRPGNRGSPTDTQYF
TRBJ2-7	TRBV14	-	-	TGTGCCAGCAGCCAATTTAACGAGCAGTACTTC	CASSQFNEQYF
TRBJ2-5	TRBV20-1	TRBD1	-	TGCAGTGCCCGTGGACAGGGGCTCCAGGGGGAGACCCAGTACTTC	CSARGQGLQGETQYF
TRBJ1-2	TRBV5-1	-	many	TGCGCCAGCAGCCGCGAGGGGGGGGGTCGCTACACCTTC	CASSREGGGRYTF
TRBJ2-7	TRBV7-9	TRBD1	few	TGTGCCAGCCGAGGACAGGGCGCGTCTCTAGAGCAGTACTTC	CASRGQGASLEQYF
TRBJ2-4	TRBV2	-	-	TGTGCCAGCAGTGTTCACGGCAGGGCGGCACCCGAAAACATTCAGTACTTC	CASSVHGRAAPENIQYF
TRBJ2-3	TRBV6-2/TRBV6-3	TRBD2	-	TGTGCCAGCACCGGCCTCAGCGGGGCCACAGATACGCAGTATTTT	CASTGLSGATDTQYF
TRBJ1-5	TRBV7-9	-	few	TGTGCCAGCAGCTTAAACCCGTTAGGGCCCCAGCATTTT	CASSLNPLGPQHF
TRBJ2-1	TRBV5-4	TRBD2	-	TGTGCCAGCAGCTTGGACCCGGGACTAGCGGGGGCTTACAATGAGCAGTTCTTC	CASSLDPGLAGAYNEQFF
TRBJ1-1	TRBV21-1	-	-	TGTGCCAGCAGCAAATGGGCAGGGGGCTGGGACACTGAAGCTTTCTTT	CASSKWAGGWDTEAFF